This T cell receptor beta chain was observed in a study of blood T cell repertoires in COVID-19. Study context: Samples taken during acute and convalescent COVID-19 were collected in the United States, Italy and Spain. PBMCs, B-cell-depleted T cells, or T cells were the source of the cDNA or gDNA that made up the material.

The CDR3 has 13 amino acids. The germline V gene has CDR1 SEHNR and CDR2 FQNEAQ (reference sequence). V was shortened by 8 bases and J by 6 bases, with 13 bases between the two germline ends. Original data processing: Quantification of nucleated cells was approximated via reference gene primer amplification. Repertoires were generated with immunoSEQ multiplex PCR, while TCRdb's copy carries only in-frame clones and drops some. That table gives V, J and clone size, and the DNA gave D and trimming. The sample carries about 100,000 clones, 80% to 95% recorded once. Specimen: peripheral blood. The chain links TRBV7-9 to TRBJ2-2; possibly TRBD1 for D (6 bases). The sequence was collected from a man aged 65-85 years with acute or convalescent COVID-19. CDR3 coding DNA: TGTGCCAGCGGACAACAGGGAGCCGGGGAGCTGTTTTTT. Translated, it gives CASGQQGAGELFF.